This T cell receptor (beta chain) was identified in a study of identical twins. Study-level points and caveats: Insertions were fewer in abundant cord blood beta clonotypes, whereas memory repertoires showed none of this pattern. Among monozygotic twins, out-of-frame TCR alpha sharing exceeded what models predicted. Analyses of zero insertions could be partly confounded by invariant MAIT and iNKT cells.

The CDR3 extends over 13 amino acids. Looked up from germline, CDR1 is MNHNS and CDR2 is SASEGT. The V end lost 5 bases, the J end lost 11 bases, and 17 bases lay between the germline ends. In regard to this clonotype: As yet, its antigen is unknown.

A single record per CDR3 protein comes from TCRdb applying MiXCR to the 5' RACE reads. The sample shows around 960,000 distinct CDR3 sequences, roughly an eighth of them seen only once. The same sample was also used in a study of yellow fever vaccine responses in identical twins.

The clonotype originates from a woman between 18 and 30 years old in good health. Sequenced material: PBMCs. The gene calls are TRBV6-1 and TRBJ2-3; maybe TRBD2 (6 bases). CDR3 loop: CASSTPIPGLQYF. In DNA, the CDR3 is TGTGCCAGCAGTACCCCGATTCCGGGACTGCAGTATTTT.